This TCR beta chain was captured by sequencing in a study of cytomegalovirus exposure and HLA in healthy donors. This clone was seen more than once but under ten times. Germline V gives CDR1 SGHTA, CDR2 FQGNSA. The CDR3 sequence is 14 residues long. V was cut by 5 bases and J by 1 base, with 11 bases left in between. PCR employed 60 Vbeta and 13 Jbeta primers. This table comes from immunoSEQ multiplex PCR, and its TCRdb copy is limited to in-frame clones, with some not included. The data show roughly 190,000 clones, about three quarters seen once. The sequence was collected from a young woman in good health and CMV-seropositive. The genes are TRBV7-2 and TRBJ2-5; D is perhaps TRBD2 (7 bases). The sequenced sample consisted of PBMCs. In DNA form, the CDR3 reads TGTGCCAGCAGCCCTGGGGGGGCCCAAGAGACCCAGTACTTC. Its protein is CASSPGGAQETQYF.